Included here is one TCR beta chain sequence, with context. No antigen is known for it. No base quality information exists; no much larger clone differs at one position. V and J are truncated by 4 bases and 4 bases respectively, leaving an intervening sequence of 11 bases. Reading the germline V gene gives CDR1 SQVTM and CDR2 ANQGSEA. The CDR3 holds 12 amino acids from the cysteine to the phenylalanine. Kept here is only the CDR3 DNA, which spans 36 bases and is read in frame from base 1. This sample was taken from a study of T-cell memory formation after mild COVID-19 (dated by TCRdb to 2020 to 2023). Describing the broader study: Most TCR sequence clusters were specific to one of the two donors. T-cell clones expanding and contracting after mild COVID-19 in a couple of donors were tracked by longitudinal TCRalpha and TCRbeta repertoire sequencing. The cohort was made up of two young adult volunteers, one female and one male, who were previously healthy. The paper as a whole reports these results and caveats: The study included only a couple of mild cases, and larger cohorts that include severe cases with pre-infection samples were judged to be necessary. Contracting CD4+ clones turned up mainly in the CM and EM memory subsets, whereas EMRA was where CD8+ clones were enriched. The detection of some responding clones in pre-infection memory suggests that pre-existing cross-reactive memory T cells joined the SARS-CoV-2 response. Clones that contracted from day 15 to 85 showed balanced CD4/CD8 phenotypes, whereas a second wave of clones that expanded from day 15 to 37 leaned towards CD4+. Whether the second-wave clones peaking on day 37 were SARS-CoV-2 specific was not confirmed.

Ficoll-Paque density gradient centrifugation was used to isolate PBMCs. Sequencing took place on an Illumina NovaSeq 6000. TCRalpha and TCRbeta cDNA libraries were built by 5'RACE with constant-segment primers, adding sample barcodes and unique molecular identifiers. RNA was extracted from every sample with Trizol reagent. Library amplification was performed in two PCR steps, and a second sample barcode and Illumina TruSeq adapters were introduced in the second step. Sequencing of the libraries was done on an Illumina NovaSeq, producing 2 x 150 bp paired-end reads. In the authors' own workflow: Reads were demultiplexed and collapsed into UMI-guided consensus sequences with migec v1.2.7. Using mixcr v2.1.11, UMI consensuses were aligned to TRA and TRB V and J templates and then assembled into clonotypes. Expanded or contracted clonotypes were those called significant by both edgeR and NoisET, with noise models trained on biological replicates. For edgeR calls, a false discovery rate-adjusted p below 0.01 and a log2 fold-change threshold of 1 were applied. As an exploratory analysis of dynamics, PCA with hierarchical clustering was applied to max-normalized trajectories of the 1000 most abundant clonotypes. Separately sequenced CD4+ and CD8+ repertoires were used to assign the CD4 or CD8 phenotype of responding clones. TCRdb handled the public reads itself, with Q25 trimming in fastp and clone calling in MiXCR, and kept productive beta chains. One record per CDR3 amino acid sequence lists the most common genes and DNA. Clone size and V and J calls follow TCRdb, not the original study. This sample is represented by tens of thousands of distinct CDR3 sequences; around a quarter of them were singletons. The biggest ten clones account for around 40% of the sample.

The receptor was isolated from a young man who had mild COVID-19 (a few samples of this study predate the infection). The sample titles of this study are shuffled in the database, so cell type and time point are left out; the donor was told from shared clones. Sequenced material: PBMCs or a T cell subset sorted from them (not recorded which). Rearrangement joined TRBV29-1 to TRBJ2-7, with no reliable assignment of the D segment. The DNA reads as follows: TGCAGCGTTGGAGGCAGCTTATACGAGCAGTACTTC. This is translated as CSVGGSLYEQYF.